The source of this TCR beta chain is a study of T cells in women clearing cervical HPV infection listed by TCRdb under 2018. Broadly, across the study: Cases were about two dozen women with histologically confirmed HPV16-related CIN3 or worse, including 2 invasive cancers. The 20 to 25 controls were women who cleared a single incident HPV16 infection within 12 months without developing precancer or cancer. Case blood was taken at the visit when the lesion was first identified, whereas control blood was taken when infection was no longer detected. Among cases, blood sampling occurred a median of about 160 days after lesion detection, with an interquartile range of roughly 85 to 210 days. Because only a few women had HLA typing data, the possibility that HLA type acted as a confounder could not be ruled out. The exploratory proof-of-principle case-control study was nested within the Guanacaste HPV Natural History Study in Costa Rica and compared TCR repertoires across cervical HPV16 outcomes. Cases were matched to controls by age within five years and by the year the sample was collected. Cases had a median age of around 34 years compared with 38 for controls, and baseline characteristics showed no significant differences between the groups. In the parent cohort, 9,000 to 11,000 women aged 18 or older were enrolled in Guanacaste, Costa Rica, during about 1992 to 1994 and were followed for seven years. Five blinded duplicates per group were added as quality controls, so that approximately 60 samples were obtained: some 50 participants and around 10 replicates. The investigation overall reported the following: TCR repertoire richness was significantly higher in CIN3+ cases than in controls across sequencing depths, while evenness did not differ. Random forest classifiers combining richness and V gene abundances distinguished cases from controls with an estimated AUC of approximately 0.83. Cases had lower TRBV6-7 relative abundance than controls (roughly 0.12% versus 0.17%; Bonferroni P = 0.0008). Because the number of T cells per sample was unknown, the richness differences could reflect varying T-cell content rather than repertoire biology. The cross-sectional design could not show whether associations preceded infection or resulted from it; effector/memory subsets and HPV-specific T cells were not isolated.

Comment on this clone: Its antigen remains unidentified. The read gets to within 3 residues of the CDR3 end, and the germline J gene fills in the rest.

Every participant had a single incident cervical HPV16 infection, and prevalent HPV16 infections were excluded. Cervical HPV DNA was detected by MY09/MY11 PCR, and genotyping was performed by dot-blot hybridization. Around 15 mL of heparinized blood were centrifuged, and the buffy coat was split into aliquots, frozen at -30 degrees C, and then kept at -80 degrees C. QIAGEN kits were used to extract genomic DNA from buffy coat specimens. CDR1 and CDR2 were assigned from the germline V gene (reference sequence) as DFQATT and SNEGSKA. From V the trimming removes 1 base and from J it removes 2 bases, while the gene matches leave 10 bases of the junction unaccounted for. The CDR3 holds 16 amino acids from the cysteine to the phenylalanine. Only the CDR3 bases that were read are kept: 39 of them, in frame from base 1. Using the immunoSEQ assay, multiplex PCR amplified TCR beta CDR3 regions from an average of approximately 1.1 ug of genomic DNA per sample. To correct primer bias, the assay used a complete synthetic TCR repertoire to set an amplification baseline. Amplicons were sequenced on the Illumina platform. As for how the authors treated the data: Error correction of the sequences involved clustering with frequency ratios plus a modified nearest-neighbor algorithm, after which the sequences were analyzed in the immunoSEQ Analyzer using IMGT gene definitions. TCR richness and evenness were averaged over 20 rarefaction repeats at each rarefaction depth, excluding samples with fewer sequences than the depth. Relative abundances of V, D and J genes were compared between groups using Wilcoxon rank sum tests, with FDR correction applied. Blinded duplicates gave an intraclass correlation of under 97% for TCR richness and an average of around 83% across around 70 gene segments. TCRdb obtained this table from immuneACCESS and retained in-frame rearrangements with V and J assigned. These tables miss some clones; where compared with another copy, unresolved V genes account for less than half of the shortfall, and the remainder is unexplained. The D gene and trimming were derived from the DNA, and the V and J assignments and clone size from that table. The table for this sample records approximately 31,000 clones. The ten most abundant clones make up approximately 3% of the sample.

Recombination connected TRBV20-1 to TRBJ1-2; 7 bases in the middle match TRBD1. The clonotype originates from a woman between 18 and 70 years old with a cervical HPV16 infection that either progressed to CIN3+ or cleared (not recorded which). Sequenced: blood buffy coat. For the CDR3, the sequence is CSARVIDRELNYGYTF. Incomplete CDR3 DNA: TGCAGTGCTAGAGTCATTGACAGGGAGCTAAACTATGGC.